This paragraph reports one TCR beta chain. This CDR3 has 13 residues. Trimming shortened V by 2 bases and J by 4 bases, and 8 bases separated the two germline ends. Germline V lookup: CDR1 GTSNPN, CDR2 SVGIG (reference sequence). These data come from a study of cytomegalovirus exposure and HLA in healthy donors. With 60 Vbeta and 13 Jbeta primers, the PCR was carried out. Only in-frame clones appear in the TCRdb table, and some are missing; sequencing was by immunoSEQ multiplex PCR. This sample carries more than 95,000 clones, about 10% of them seen once, and the ten largest clones take 4% to 5%. Input material: PBMCs. This sequence was found in a woman aged 18-30 years in good health and CMV-seropositive. The chain has TRBV30 and TRBJ1-4, with D hard to call. The CDR3 spells CAWSIGGNEKLFF. CDR3 in DNA: TGTGCCTGGAGTATCGGAGGTAATGAAAAACTGTTTTTT.